This TCR beta chain was obtained from a study of blood T cell repertoires in COVID-19. In germline, CDR1 is KGHSH, CDR2 LQKENI. CDR3 length equals 15 residues. V gave up 5 bases and J gave up 5 bases; unmatched junction bases: 4. Generated by immunoSEQ multiplex PCR, the TCRdb table keeps only in-frame clones and is missing some. The sample lists a few hundred thousand clones, over 60% occurring once. The J gene is TRBJ2-1, the V gene TRBV18; TRBD2 aligns across 12 bases. Specimen: peripheral blood. The clonotype comes from a woman aged 70 to 79 with acute or convalescent COVID-19. CDR3 protein: CASSSLAGGHNEQFF. CDR3 nucleotides: TGTGCCAGCTCATCCCTAGCGGGGGGGCACAATGAGCAGTTCTTC.